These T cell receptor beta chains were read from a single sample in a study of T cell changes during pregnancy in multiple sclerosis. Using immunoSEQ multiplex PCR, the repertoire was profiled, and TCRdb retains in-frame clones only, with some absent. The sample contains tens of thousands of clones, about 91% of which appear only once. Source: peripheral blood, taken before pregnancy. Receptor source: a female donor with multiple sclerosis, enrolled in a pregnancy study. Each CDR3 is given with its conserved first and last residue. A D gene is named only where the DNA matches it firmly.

CDR3: CSVSDRLTNYGYTF
DNA: TGCAGCGTGAGCGACAGGTTAACTAACTATGGCTACACCTTC
D: NA
J: TRBJ1-2
V: TRBV29-1

CDR3: CASIPGQGMGYTF
DNA: TGTGCCAGCATACCGGGACAGGGAATGGGCTACACCTTC
D: TRBD1
J: TRBJ1-2
V: TRBV2

CDR3: CASSRLAGVGGYEQYF
DNA: TGTGCCAGTAGTCGGTTAGCGGGAGTCGGGGGATACGAGCAGTACTTC
D: TRBD2
J: TRBJ2-7
V: TRBV19

CDR3: CAISGTGDTQYF
DNA: TGTGCCATCAGTGGCACAGGAGATACGCAGTATTTT
D: NA
J: TRBJ2-3
V: TRBV10-3

CDR3: CASSTGGYYGYTF
DNA: TGTGCCAGCAGCACAGGGGGCTACTATGGCTACACCTTC
D: TRBD1
J: TRBJ1-2
V: TRBV14

CDR3: CSVVDEERAFF
DNA: TGCAGCGTTGTGGATGAAGAGAGGGCTTTCTTT
D: NA
J: TRBJ1-1
V: TRBV29-1

CDR3: CASSWTGNLYGYTF
DNA: TGTGCCAGCAGCTGGACAGGAAATCTCTATGGCTACACCTTC
D: TRBD1
J: TRBJ1-2
V: TRBV5-4

CDR3: CASSPGLAANSYEQYF
DNA: TGTGCCAGCAGCCCGGGACTAGCGGCTAACTCCTACGAGCAGTACTTC
D: TRBD2
J: TRBJ2-7
V: TRBV7-7

CDR3: CARRQIPNTEAFF
DNA: TGTGCCAGAAGACAGATCCCGAACACTGAAGCTTTCTTT
D: NA
J: TRBJ1-1
V: TRBV7-9

CDR3: CASSPVQERLQETQYF
DNA: TGTGCCAGCTCACCGGTTCAGGAACGGTTACAAGAGACCCAGTACTTC
D: NA
J: TRBJ2-5
V: TRBV18

CDR3: CASSLRGMGSGANVLTF
DNA: TGTGCCAGCAGCTTAAGGGGGATGGGCTCTGGGGCCAACGTCCTGACTTTC
D: NA
J: TRBJ2-6
V: TRBV7-2

CDR3: CASSSSGYSYEQYF
DNA: TGTGCCAGCAGCTCCTCCGGGTACTCCTACGAGCAGTACTTC
D: NA
J: TRBJ2-7
V: TRBV7-9

CDR3: CASSGRDREHEQYF
DNA: TGCGCCAGCAGCGGCCGGGACAGGGAGCACGAGCAGTACTTC
D: TRBD1
J: TRBJ2-7
V: TRBV5-1

CDR3: CASSLNGQGAYEQFF
DNA: TGTGCCAGCAGCCTCAACGGACAGGGGGCGTATGAGCAGTTCTTC
D: TRBD1
J: TRBJ2-1
V: TRBV6-5

CDR3: CASSLADSGNTEAFF
DNA: TGTGCCAGCAGCTTAGCCGACAGTGGGAACACTGAAGCTTTCTTT
D: NA
J: TRBJ1-1
V: TRBV7-6

CDR3: CASSLVAGGPNEQFF
DNA: TGTGCCAGCAGTTTAGTAGCGGGAGGGCCCAATGAGCAGTTCTTC
D: TRBD2
J: TRBJ2-1
V: TRBV28